The entry below describes one T cell receptor beta chain. Antigen specificity is unknown. Cultured CD4+ T cell DNA underwent sequencing with the Oncomine TCR Beta short-read assay. TCRdb itself ran the PCR reads through MiXCR, one entry per CDR3 protein. This sample carries under 20,000 distinct CDR3 sequences, roughly 51% of them seen once, and the ten largest clones take over 7%. Specified treatment: roughly 10-day PBMC culture with coronavirus spike peptide pools or control peptides (ViraFEST assay). This record comes from a study of vaccination and CD4 T cells after COVID-19. Overall study context: The authors used overlapping spike peptides from SARS-CoV-2, HCoV-NL63, HCoV-OC43 and HCoV-229E to stimulate cells.

CDR3 size: 14 residues. Germline V gene data show CDR1 as SNHLY and CDR2 as FYNNEI. Trimming cost V 4 bases and J 2 bases, with 12 bases left between them. The chain couples TRBV2 to TRBJ2-7; tentative D call: TRBD2 (6 bases). The sequence derives from a human donor who had recovered from COVID-19. Here the sequenced sample was CD4+ T cells from blood, cultured in vitro, taken before SARS-CoV-2 vaccination. CDR3 sequence (DNA): TGTGCCAGCAGTGGAGAGGGACTTCCCTACGAGCAGTACTTC. Protein product: CASSGEGLPYEQYF.